This T cell receptor beta chain appears in the sequencing data of a study of cytomegalovirus exposure and HLA in healthy donors. Study-wide points: A list of 150 to 200 TCR beta chains associated with cytomegalovirus was given.

About this clone: What it binds is not known.

This cohort consisted of healthy bone marrow donors. Germline CDR1 SGHRS, CDR2 YFSETQ. The CDR3 loop spans 16 amino acids. The V and J ends lost 0 bases and 0 bases respectively, with 10 bases between them. A multiplex PCR was run with 60 Vbeta primers and 13 Jbeta primers. Authors' data handling: Roughly 10 million shared chains were among the about 80 million unique TCR beta chains that a later analysis counted. TCRdb's table, derived via immunoSEQ multiplex PCR, lists solely in-frame clones and lacks some. V, J and clone size derive from that table, while D and trimming were established from the DNA sequence. The data contain 200,000 to 250,000 clones, 78% of them seen just once; the ten biggest clones take up 0.47%.

The chain combines TRBV5-1 with TRBJ2-4; a possible D gene is TRBD1 (6 bases). Sample: PBMCs. This TCR came from a boy aged 5-17 years in good health and CMV-seronegative. The CDR3 coding sequence is TGCGCCAGCAGCTTGGCCGGACAGCTAGCCAAAAACATTCAGTACTTC. Translation: CASSLAGQLAKNIQYF.